This paragraph covers one T cell receptor (beta chain) sequence. What it recognizes is unknown. The record originates from a study of cytomegalovirus exposure and HLA in healthy donors. Whole-study context: Earlier sequencing of 150 million to 200 million T cells yielded fewer than 140 million unique TCR beta sequences.

Both 60 Vbeta primers and 13 Jbeta primers went into the PCR. TCRdb keeps only in-frame clones here, not all; method: immunoSEQ multiplex PCR. The repertoire includes approximately 100,000 clones, roughly two thirds of them detected once, and 2% to 2.5% sits in the top ten. This CDR3 comprises 15 residues. Germline trimming cut 2 bases from V and 7 bases from J; bases unmatched to any gene: 7. In germline, CDR1 is SEHNR, CDR2 FQNEAQ (reference sequence). Study-wide findings and caveats: A later analysis reportedly found fewer N-insertions in an Asian-associated ancestry cluster than the roughly 680-donor mean.

The V call is TRBV7-9, the J call TRBJ1-4; 7 bases align to TRBD1. Sequencing was carried out using PBMCs. The sequence was obtained from a human donor in good health. The CDR3 sequence: CASSLLTRDSEKLFF. CDR3 in DNA: TGTGCCAGCAGCTTATTAACCCGGGACAGTGAAAAACTGTTTTTT.